The subject of this entry is one T cell receptor (beta chain). This clonotype was seen only a few times. The specificity of this receptor is unknown. Base quality data are lacking; no much larger clone is found one base away. Donors were 35 to 40 systemically healthy Caucasian individuals from Russia aged roughly 6 to 95 years. Ten milliliters of peripheral blood were collected from each donor into EDTA-treated Vacutainer tubes. Ficoll-Paque density-gradient centrifugation was used to isolate PBMCs, with at least 6.5 million obtained per sample. Total RNA, at least 5.5 micrograms per sample, was extracted from PBMCs with Trizol reagent. The percentages of naive CD45RAhigh/CD27high T cells were determined by flow cytometry on a PBMC aliquot from every donor. The source of the sample is a study of blood T cells in healthy people across ages (dated by TCRdb to about 2015). Background on the whole study: In model experiments, roughly one uniquely barcoded TCR beta cDNA molecule per two T cells was captured by template switching. For two donors (one aged 18 to 29 and one aged 80 or older), the study analyzed two additional independent replicas of 1 million unique cDNA reads from the same blood draw. To track age-related changes in TCR beta repertoire diversity, the study relied on deep sequencing normalized with unique cDNA molecular identifiers. To avoid experimental bias, donors of different ages were randomly spread across the sequencing lanes. Four age groups were formed from the donors: young (average approximately 17 years), middle-aged (around 40), aged (approximately 60) and long-lived (about 75).

Results and caveats for the whole study, not just this receptor: Bulk unsorted PBMC profiling prevented conclusive comparison of naive and antigen-experienced compartments. Compared with the aged group, the long-lived group had more naive CD4+ T cells, fewer expanded clones and increased TCR diversity, a pattern suggesting age selection. Estimates of total diversity based on one million sequenced T cells were considered lower bounds and underestimates. The CMV infection status of donors was not known, potentially confounding age-related changes in expanded clonotypes. Observed TCR beta diversity per million T cells fell roughly linearly with age, and a significant reduction was already apparent by age around 44. The percentage of naive T cells measured by flow cytometry correlated strongly with observed TCR beta diversity.

Deletion took 2 bases off V and 4 bases off J, with a span of 12 bases between the germline ends. From the cysteine through the phenylalanine, the CDR3 covers 15 amino acids. Of all the DNA, just the CDR3 is kept, 45 bases in frame from base 1. Based on the germline V gene, the CDR1 and CDR2 sequences are SGHTA and FQGNSA. Libraries were prepared through 5' RACE. The instrument given in TCRdb is Illumina HiSeq 2500. A second PCR of roughly 7 to 12 cycles was run with a J-beta primer mix and a sample-barcoded 5' primer. A template-switch 5' adaptor carrying 12 random nucleotides introduced a unique molecular identifier onto each TCR beta cDNA molecule. Each sample yielded at least 3 million CDR3-containing paired-end reads. First-strand cDNA was synthesized from all RNA with the Mint cDNA synthesis kit, primed by a TRBC-specific oligonucleotide. After uracil-DNA glycosylase treatment, a first 18-cycle PCR used universal primers M1SS and BC2_uni_R on all cDNA. Processing in the source paper ran as follows. For normalization, 1 million high-quality reads, each with a distinct molecular identifier, were randomly selected from each sample. Instead of being binned into consensus sequences, reads that shared molecular identifiers were thrown out. MiTCR, set to a Q25 quality threshold and the strictest error-elimination algorithm, was used for CDR3 identification, clonotype clustering and error correction. A nonparametric unseen species model with Euler transformation was used to estimate lower-bound total TCR beta diversity. TCRdb redid the processing of the public reads, applying fastp at Q25 and MiXCR, and retained in-frame beta chains. Rows are unified per CDR3 protein, each entry keeping the most common DNA and genes. TCRdb, rather than the study authors, made the V and J calls. In all, the sample holds about 650,000 distinct CDR3 sequences, and about 32% of those were seen once. Together, the top ten hold 15% of the sample.

This clonotype was sampled from a woman older than 75 in good health. Donor details come from another sample of the same person, matched by shared clones. The sequenced sample consisted of blood. Here the chain combines TRBV7-2 and TRBJ1-5; TRBD1 might be the D gene, on 6 matching bases. The CDR3 region reads CASSLRGQDNQPQHF. The nucleotide sequence is given as TGTGCCAGCAGCTTACGGGGGCAGGATAATCAGCCCCAGCATTTT.